These 5 T cell receptor beta chains share one sample of origin, sequenced in a study of cytomegalovirus exposure and HLA in healthy donors. In the PCR, 60 Vbeta and 13 Jbeta primers were used. The table came from immunoSEQ multiplex PCR; TCRdb's copy has only in-frame clones and leaves some out. The profile shows about 120,000 clones, approximately 80% of them singletons. Sample: PBMCs. Receptors originate from a woman between 40 and 55 years old in good health and CMV-seropositive.

This rearrangement joins TRBV7-9 to TRBJ2-5, with TRBD2 matching over 10 bases. The CDR3 length is 17 residues. After removal of 1 base from V and 6 bases from J, the junction contained 11 bases not matched to a gene. Germline V lookup: CDR1 SEHNR, CDR2 FQNEAQ (reference sequence). The CDR3: CASSLEAPSGGGKTQYF. The DNA of the CDR3 is TGTGCCAGCAGCTTAGAAGCTCCTAGCGGGGGAGGGAAGACCCAGTACTTC.

CDR3 sequence reads: CASSGRQGASDTQYF. The CDR3 DNA reads as TGTGCCAGCAGCGGCCGACAGGGGGCTTCAGATACGCAGTATTTT. V gene TRBV9 combines with J gene TRBJ2-3; TRBD1 matches 10 bases. The CDR3 totals 15 residues. CDR1 and CDR2 (germline): SGDLS, YYNGEE. V lost 3 bases and J lost 4; bases outside the gene matches: 5.

The chain couples TRBV7-2 to TRBJ2-7; D is unresolved. In germline, CDR1 is SGHTA, CDR2 FQGNSA. Trimming pared 2 bases from V and 1 base from J, leaving 12 bases between. The CDR3 totals 15 residues. The CDR3 loop is CASSLTYTQSYEQYF. In nucleotides, the CDR3 is TGTGCCAGCAGCTTAACGTATACCCAGTCCTACGAGCAGTACTTC.

V is TRBV5-1 and J is TRBJ2-2; no reliable D call. The CDR3 loop spans 14 amino acids. Germline lookup yields CDR1 SGHRS and CDR2 YFSETQ. V was shortened by 0 bases and J by 1 base, with 4 bases between the two germline ends. The DNA of the CDR3 is TGCGCCAGCAGCTTGGCCATGAACACCGGGGAGCTGTTTTTT. Amino acid sequence: CASSLAMNTGELFF.

V gene TRBV4-1 combines with J gene TRBJ1-2; TRBD1 matches 7 bases. Germline V lookup: CDR1 MGHRA, CDR2 YSYEKL. The V gene end was trimmed by 8 bases and the J gene end by 7 bases; junction bases not matched to a gene: 13. The CDR3 totals 14 residues. The CDR3 loop reads CASQSVGGSGGYTF. CDR3 bases: TGCGCCAGCCAAAGCGTAGGGGGCTCGGGTGGCTACACCTTC.